This T cell receptor (beta chain) was recorded in a study of blood T cell repertoires in COVID-19. Generated by immunoSEQ multiplex PCR, the TCRdb table keeps only in-frame clones and is missing some. The data contain about 74,000 clones, roughly 86% of them singletons. This receptor was taken from an older man with acute or convalescent COVID-19. The sequenced sample consisted of peripheral blood.

The CDR3 loop is CASSQGGGVASRETQYF. The CDR3 DNA reads as TGTGCCAGCAGCCAAGGAGGAGGGGTGGCGTCAAGGGAGACCCAGTACTTC. This chain joins TRBV14 and TRBJ2-5; D is perhaps TRBD2 (6 bases). V lost 1 base, J lost 5 bases, and 20 bases lay in between. Germline V CDR1 and CDR2: SGHDN, FVKESK. CDR3 length equals 17 residues.